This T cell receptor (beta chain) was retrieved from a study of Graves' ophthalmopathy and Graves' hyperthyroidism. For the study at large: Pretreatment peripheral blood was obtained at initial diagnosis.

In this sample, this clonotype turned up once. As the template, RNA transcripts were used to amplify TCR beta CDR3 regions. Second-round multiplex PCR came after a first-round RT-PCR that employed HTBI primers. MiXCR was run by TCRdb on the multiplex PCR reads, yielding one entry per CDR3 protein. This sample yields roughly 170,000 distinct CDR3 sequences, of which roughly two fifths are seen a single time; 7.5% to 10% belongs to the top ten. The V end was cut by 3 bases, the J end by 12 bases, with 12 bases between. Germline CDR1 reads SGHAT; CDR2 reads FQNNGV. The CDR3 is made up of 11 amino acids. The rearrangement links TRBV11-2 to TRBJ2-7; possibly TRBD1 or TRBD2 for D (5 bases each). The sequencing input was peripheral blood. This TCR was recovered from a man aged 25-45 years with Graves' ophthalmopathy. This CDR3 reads CASSFPGPSYF. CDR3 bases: TGTGCCAGCAGCTTCCCGGGGCCCTCGTACTTC.